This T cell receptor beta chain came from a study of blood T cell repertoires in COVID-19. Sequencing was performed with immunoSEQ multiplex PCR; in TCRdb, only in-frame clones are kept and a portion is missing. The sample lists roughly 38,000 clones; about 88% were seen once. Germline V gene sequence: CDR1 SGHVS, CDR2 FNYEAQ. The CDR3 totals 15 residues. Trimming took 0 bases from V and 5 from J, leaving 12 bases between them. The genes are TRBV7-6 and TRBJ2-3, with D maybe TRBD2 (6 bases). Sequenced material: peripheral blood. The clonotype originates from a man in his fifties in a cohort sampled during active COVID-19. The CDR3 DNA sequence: TGTGCCAGCAGCTTAGCGGGAGGTACTGGAGATACGCAGTATTTT. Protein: CASSLAGGTGDTQYF. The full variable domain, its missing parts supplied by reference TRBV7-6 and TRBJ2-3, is GAGVSQSPRYKVTKRGQDVALRCDPISGHVSLYWYRQALGQGPEFLTYFNYEAQQDKSGLPNDRFSAERPEGSISTLTIQRTEQRDSAMYRCASSLAGGTGDTQYFGPGTRLTVL.